This TCR beta chain came from a study of CD8+ T cells in alopecia areata. The wider study: For the treated group, dosing was oral tofacitinib at 5 to 10 mg twice daily.

This clone was picked up a small number of times. No antigen is known for it. Documented treatment: oral pan-JAK inhibitor, 5-10 mg twice daily. Lesional scalp tissue (obtained by punch biopsy) and peripheral blood were collected from alopecia areata patients. The CDR3 extends over 14 amino acids. V was shortened by 7 bases and J by 0 bases, with 12 bases between the two germline ends. CDR1 and CDR2 from the germline V gene are LNHDA and SQIVND (reference sequence). Points from the study as a whole: Scalp clonality and expanded CD8+ clones among the top 100 showed significant decreases with tofacitinib. Besides other cells, scalp samples also yield sequences of resident alphabeta T cells from normal skin.

cDNA prepared by RNA extraction and subsequent reverse transcription served as the template for sequencing. Generated by immunoSEQ multiplex PCR, the TCRdb table keeps only in-frame clones and is missing some. The repertoire holds around 300,000 clones, with roughly 63% as singletons. The chain recombines TRBV19 with TRBJ1-1; tentative D call: TRBD1 (6 bases). This sequence was found in a human donor with alopecia areata. The sample in question was CD4+ T cells sorted from blood, obtained at roughly week 53, from a patient treated with tofacitinib. CDR3 loop: CASKGQIVNTEAFF. The CDR3 DNA follows: TGTGCCAGTAAAGGACAGATAGTGAACACTGAAGCTTTCTTT.